The next 8 T cell receptor beta chains were all read from a single sample in a study of T cells in tuberculosis. Time point here: new active TB diagnosis, blood taken before or within 7 days of starting treatment. Method: immunoSEQ multiplex PCR; TCRdb's copy keeps in-frame clones and lacks some. The table has about 40,000 clones, 94% seen once; the top ten hold around 4%. The sample here was PBMCs, taken at tuberculosis diagnosis. The receptor set was obtained from an adult with tuberculosis.

This chain uses TRBV5-8 with TRBJ1-1, with 9 bases fitting TRBD1. V shed 4 bases and J 6 bases; nucleotides not matched to a gene: 13. CDR1 is SGHTS and CDR2 is YDEGEE in the germline V gene. This CDR3 contains 16 residues. The CDR3, as DNA: TGTGCCAGCAGCCGCGGACAGGGGAGATTGAATGCTGAAGCTTTCTTT. It encodes CASSRGQGRLNAEAFF.

The rearrangement links TRBV5-1 to TRBJ2-7; tentatively, D is TRBD2 (5 bases). The CDR3 extends over 16 amino acids. Trimming pared 0 bases from V and 0 bases from J, leaving 13 bases between. CDR1 is SGHRS and CDR2 is YFSETQ in the germline V gene. CDR3 in amino acids: CASSLGAGGSSYEQYF. The CDR3 nucleotides are TGCGCCAGCAGCTTGGGGGCGGGCGGAAGCTCCTACGAGCAGTACTTC.

The CDR3 reads CASTSKRGMGYNEQFF. The DNA of the CDR3 is TGTGCCAGCACCTCCAAGCGGGGGATGGGGTACAATGAGCAGTTCTTC. The chain uses TRBV11-3 and TRBJ2-1, with 8 nucleotides matching TRBD2. The J segment lost 4 bases and the V segment lost 7 bases, leaving 12 bases of the junction unmatched. The CDR3 contains 16 residues. The germline V gene encodes CDR1 SGHNT and CDR2 YENEEA.

The chain has TRBV19 and TRBJ2-5; the match to TRBD2 covers 8 bases. The CDR3 spans 15 residues. Germline V gives CDR1 LNHDA, CDR2 SQIVND (reference sequence). Germline trimming cut 5 bases from V and 4 bases from J; bases unmatched to any gene: 9. CDR3 DNA: TGTGCCAGTAGTTCCCGCCGGGGGGGCCGAGAGACCCAGTACTTC. Its translation is CASSSRRGGRETQYF.

The chain combines TRBV5-6 with TRBJ1-2; TRBD1 agrees at 7 bases. The CDR3 contains 12 residues. CDR1 and CDR2 (germline): SGHDT, YYEEEE. V was pared by 2 bases and J by 13 bases, with 8 bases of the junction left unmatched. CDR3 residues: CASSFWTGRVTF. DNA of the CDR3: TGTGCCAGCAGCTTTTGGACAGGCCGGGTCACCTTC.

This clone was recorded once. The chain recombines TRBV7-2 with TRBJ2-1; D may be TRBD2 (6 bases). There are 14 residues in the CDR3. Germline loops: CDR1 SGHTA, CDR2 FQGNSA. Trimming stripped 2 bases from V and 9 bases from J, with 14 bases between. This CDR3 is CASSLILAVSEQFF. The CDR3 DNA is TGTGCCAGCAGCTTAATACTAGCAGTTAGTGAGCAGTTCTTC.

The chain employs TRBV19 and TRBJ2-2; weak D call: TRBD2 (5 bases). Germline V gene data show CDR1 as LNHDA and CDR2 as SQIVND (reference sequence). The CDR3 consists of 15 residues. V dropped 3 bases and J dropped 3 bases, with 11 bases sitting between them. The CDR3 DNA is TGTGCCAGTAGTATCCCCCGGGAAGACACCGGGGAGCTGTTTTTT. Translated: CASSIPREDTGELFF.

The rearrangement uses TRBV7-2 and TRBJ1-3; D ambiguous. Trimming stripped 1 base from V and 4 bases from J, with 11 bases between. This CDR3 is built from 15 residues. The germline V gene has CDR1 SGHTA and CDR2 FQGNSA. CDR3 in DNA: TGTGCCAGCAGCTTAGGCCTGGGGAGCGGAAACACCATATATTTT. Translation: CASSLGLGSGNTIYF.